Below are 15 T cell receptor beta chains sequenced from a single sample in a study of lymphopenia after photon versus proton radiotherapy. Using immunoSEQ multiplex PCR, the repertoire was profiled, and TCRdb retains in-frame clones only, with some absent. The sample shows approximately 91,000 clones, around four fifths of them seen only once. Material: peripheral blood, obtained from a patient treated with proton-based radiotherapy. Receptors originate from a man in his fifties or sixties with pancreatic cancer.

Here the CDR3 DNA reads TGCGCCAGCGCTCAGACTAGCGGGAGGAGCACAGATACGCAGTATTTT. Its translation is CASAQTSGRSTDTQYF. The V and J genes are TRBV5-1 and TRBJ2-3; the match to TRBD2 covers 13 bases. CDR1 is SGHRS and CDR2 is YFSETQ in the germline V gene. The CDR3 consists of 16 residues. The V segment lost 7 bases and the J segment 0 bases; nucleotides outside the gene matches: 5.

The table lists this clone with a few counts. The gene calls are TRBV19 and TRBJ1-4; D uncertain. Germline CDR1 is LNHDA and CDR2 is SQIVND (reference sequence). V lost 2 bases and J lost 6, with 16 bases in between. The CDR3 is made up of 16 amino acids. DNA for the CDR3: TGTGCCAGTAGTATAAATGGTCCGGGAAGTGATGAAAAACTGTTTTTT. It encodes CASSINGPGSDEKLFF.

The chain is built from TRBV29-1 and TRBJ2-7; the D is unclear. The ends were cut back, 4 bases at V and 3 bases at J, with 22 bases in the middle. Germline V gives CDR1 SQVTM, CDR2 ANQGSEA. The length of the CDR3 is 16 residues. As DNA, the CDR3 is TGCAGCGTTGGAGACCGCGACCTGGGATCGATCTACGAGCAGTACTTC. This sequence encodes CSVGDRDLGSIYEQYF.

The V call is TRBV28, the J call TRBJ1-1; D remains ambiguous. CDR1 and CDR2 (germline): MDHEN, SYDVKM. The CDR3 length is 13 residues. V lost 4 bases, J lost 5 bases, and 11 bases lay in between. For the CDR3, the DNA is TGTGCCAGCAGTTCCACCTCGATTACTGAAGCTTTCTTT. It is translated as CASSSTSITEAFF.

The chain employs TRBV4-3 and TRBJ2-7; TRBD1 matches at 9 bases. The junction had 9 bases not matched to a gene; V was cut back by 1 base and J by 2 bases. Germline V gene data show CDR1 as LGHNA and CDR2 as YSLEER. The CDR3 extends over 17 amino acids. The CDR3 coding sequence is TGCGCCAGCAGCCAAGGAACCGGGACAGGGAATACCTACGAGCAGTACTTC. Protein product: CASSQGTGTGNTYEQYF.

V and J are TRBV6-4 and TRBJ2-1; TRBD1 might be the D (6 bases). Per germline, CDR1 MRHNA and CDR2 SNTAGT. Trimming cost V 6 bases and J 1 base, with 16 bases left between them. CDR3 size: 16 residues. DNA of the CDR3: TGTGCCAGCAGCAGGACACCGAGGGGGTCCTACAATGAGCAGTTCTTC. It encodes CASSRTPRGSYNEQFF.

CDR3 amino acids: CASNVGPQDRYF. Written as DNA, the CDR3 is TGTGCCAGCAACGTGGGACCTCAAGATAGGTACTTC. This chain uses TRBV28 with TRBJ2-7; D is perhaps TRBD1 or TRBD2 (5 bases each). This CDR3 has 12 residues. V was pared by 7 bases and J by 12 bases, with 19 bases between. Germline V lookup: CDR1 MDHEN, CDR2 SYDVKM.

This clone was counted only a few times. The chain carries TRBV18 and TRBJ1-3; D call uncertain. Germline assignment: CDR1 KGHSH and CDR2 LQKENI. Trimming took 1 base from V and 0 from J, leaving 10 bases between them. The CDR3 totals 16 residues. The CDR3: CASSPLDASSGNTIYF. The CDR3 DNA follows: TGTGCCAGCTCACCACTGGACGCAAGCTCTGGAAACACCATATATTTT. Variable domain in full (rest from reference TRBV18 and TRBJ1-3): NAGVMQNPRHLVRRRGQEARLRCSPMKGHSHVYWYRQLPEEGLKFMVYLQKENIIDESGMPKERFSAEFPKEGPSILRIQQVVRGDSAAYFCASSPLDASSGNTIYFGEGSWLTVV.

The CDR3 nucleotides read TGTGCCAGTACCGAGGGTTTACTTTCCTACGAGCAGTACTTC. This gives the protein CASTEGLLSYEQYF. This chain joins TRBV28 and TRBJ2-7; possible D gene TRBD2, 5 bases. Germline V CDR1 and CDR2: MDHEN, SYDVKM. V lost 9 bases, J lost 1 base, and 16 bases lay in between. The CDR3 runs 14 residues.

This chain joins TRBV7-2 and TRBJ2-3; D possibly corresponds to TRBD2 (5 bases). The V end lost 3 bases, the J end lost 4 bases, and 11 bases lay between the germline ends. The CDR3 loop spans 14 amino acids. Germline-derived CDR1 and CDR2 are SGHTA and FQGNSA. The DNA of the CDR3 is TGTGCCAGCAGCTTGACTATCGTCGCAGATACGCAGTATTTT. It yields the protein CASSLTIVADTQYF.

The chain recombines TRBV6-5 with TRBJ2-2; D perhaps matches TRBD1 (5 bases). Trimming pared 2 bases from V and 5 bases from J, leaving 12 bases between. Germline assignment: CDR1 MNHEY and CDR2 SVGAGI. The CDR3 sequence is 15 residues long. CDR3 sequence: CASSYQGLVTGELFF. DNA for the CDR3: TGTGCCAGCAGTTACCAGGGTTTAGTAACCGGGGAGCTGTTTTTT.

This chain links TRBV28 with TRBJ1-1, with TRBD1 matching 8 bases. Per the germline V gene, CDR1 is MDHEN and CDR2 is SYDVKM. V lost 5 bases to trimming and J lost 4 bases; unmatched junction nucleotides: 3. The CDR3 sequence is 13 residues long. The CDR3 protein is CASSRTGGTEAFF. Here the CDR3 DNA reads TGTGCCAGCAGTAGAACAGGGGGCACTGAAGCTTTCTTT.

This clone was recorded once. V is TRBV5-1 and J is TRBJ2-3; D is unresolved. CDR1 is SGHRS, CDR2 YFSETQ, per germline. This CDR3 contains 13 residues. Trimming pared 0 bases from V and 5 bases from J, leaving 7 bases between. CDR3 protein: CASSLAGEDTQYF. In DNA form, the CDR3 reads TGCGCCAGCAGCTTGGCTGGGGAAGATACGCAGTATTTT.

This clone was observed a single time. The rearrangement links TRBV25-1 to TRBJ2-3; 8 bases map to TRBD2. J lost 2 bases, V lost 1 base, and 5 bases had no gene match. Per the germline V gene, CDR1 is MGHDK and CDR2 is SYGVNS. The CDR3 covers 16 residues. The CDR3: CASSESRREVTDTQYF. CDR3 DNA sequence: TGTGCCAGCAGTGAATCAAGGCGGGAGGTCACAGATACGCAGTATTTT. Supplemented by reference TRBV25-1 and TRBJ2-3, the full variable domain reads EADIYQTPRYLVIGTGKKITLECSQTMGHDKMYWYQQDPGMELHLIHYSYGVNSTEKGDLSSESTVSRIRTEHFPLTLESARPSHTSQYLCASSESRREVTDTQYFGPGTRLTVL.

The chain links TRBV2 to TRBJ2-7; no reliable D call. This CDR3 region has 14 residues. V lost 3 bases, J lost 3 bases, and 12 bases lay in between. Germline lookup yields CDR1 SNHLY and CDR2 FYNNEI. DNA of the CDR3: TGTGCCAGCAGTGATAATGGTGGAAACTACGAGCAGTACTTC. Translated: CASSDNGGNYEQYF.